This T cell receptor (beta chain) was recorded in a study of T cell responses to AZD1222 COVID-19 vaccine. General observations from the study: Two AZD1222 doses significantly raised spike-specific TCR breadth and depth over controls. Spike was spanned by vaccine-associated CD4 TCRs, which were dominant at 160-218 and 743-854. Nearly half of spike-specific TCRs reportedly target unmutated variant regions. The sample set comprised mostly white British donors with more females, and clonal diversity was possibly underestimated.

Produced via immunoSEQ multiplex PCR; TCRdb's table is partial and in-frame only. The sample holds around 140,000 clones, 80% to 95% seen once. CDR1 is SGHTA and CDR2 is FQGNSA in the germline V gene. This CDR3 region has 15 residues. Trimming pared 5 bases from V and 0 bases from J, leaving 11 bases between. Concerning this clone: Its cognate antigen is unknown.

This chain joins TRBV7-2 and TRBJ1-5; D possibly corresponds to TRBD1 (6 bases). This specimen consisted of peripheral blood, obtained on day 0 of AZD1222 vaccination. This TCR was sampled from an adult in good health. The CDR3 loop is CASSIGQNSNQPQHF. The DNA for the CDR3 is TGTGCCAGCAGCATCGGACAGAATAGCAATCAGCCCCAGCATTTT.